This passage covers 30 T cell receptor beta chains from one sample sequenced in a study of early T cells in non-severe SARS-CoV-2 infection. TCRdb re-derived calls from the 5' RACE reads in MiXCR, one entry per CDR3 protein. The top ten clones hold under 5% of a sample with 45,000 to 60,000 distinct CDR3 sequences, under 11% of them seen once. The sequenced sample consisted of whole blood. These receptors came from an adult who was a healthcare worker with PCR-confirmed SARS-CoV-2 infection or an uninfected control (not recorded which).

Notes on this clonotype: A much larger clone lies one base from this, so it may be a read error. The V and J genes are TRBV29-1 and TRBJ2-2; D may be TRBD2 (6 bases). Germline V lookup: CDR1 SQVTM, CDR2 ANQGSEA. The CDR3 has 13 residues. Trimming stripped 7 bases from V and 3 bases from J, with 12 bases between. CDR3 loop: CSDKTGDTGELFF. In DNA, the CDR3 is TGCAGCGACAAAACGGGAGACACCGGGGAGCTGTTTTTT.

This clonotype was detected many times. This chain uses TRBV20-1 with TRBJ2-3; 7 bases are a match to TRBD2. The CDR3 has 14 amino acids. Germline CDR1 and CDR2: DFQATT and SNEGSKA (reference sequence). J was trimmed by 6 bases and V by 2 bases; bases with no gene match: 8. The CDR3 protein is CSARPLTSRDTQYF. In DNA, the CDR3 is TGCAGTGCTAGACCTCTGACTAGCCGTGATACGCAGTATTTT.

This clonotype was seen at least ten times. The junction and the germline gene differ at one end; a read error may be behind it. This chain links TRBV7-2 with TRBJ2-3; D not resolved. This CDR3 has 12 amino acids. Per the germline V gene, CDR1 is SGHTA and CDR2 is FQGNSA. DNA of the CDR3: TGTGCCAGCAGCCTGAGCAGAGATACGCAGTATTTT. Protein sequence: CASSLSRDTQYF.

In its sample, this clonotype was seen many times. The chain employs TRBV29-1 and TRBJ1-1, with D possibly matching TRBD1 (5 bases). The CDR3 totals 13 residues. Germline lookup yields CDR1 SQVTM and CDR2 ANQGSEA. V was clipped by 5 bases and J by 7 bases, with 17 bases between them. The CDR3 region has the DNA TGCAGCGTTACGGCTACCCCAAGGGGTGAAGCTTTCTTT. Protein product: CSVTATPRGEAFF. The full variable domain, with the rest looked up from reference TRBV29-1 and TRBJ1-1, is SAVISQKPSRDICQRGTSLTIQCQVDSQVTMMFWYRQQPGQSLTLIATANQGSEATYESGFVIDKFPISRPNLTFSTLTVSNMSPEDSSIYLCSVTATPRGEAFFGQGTRLTVV.

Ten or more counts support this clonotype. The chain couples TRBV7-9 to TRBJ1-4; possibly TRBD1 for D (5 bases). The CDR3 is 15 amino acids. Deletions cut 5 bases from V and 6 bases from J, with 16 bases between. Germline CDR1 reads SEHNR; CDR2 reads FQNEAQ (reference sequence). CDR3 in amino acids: CASSPSVSGDEKLFF. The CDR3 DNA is TGTGCCAGCAGCCCCTCGGTATCGGGGGATGAAAAACTGTTTTTT.

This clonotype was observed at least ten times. The CDR3 DNA reads as TGTGCCAGCAGCTCTTCACGGGACTTAACCGGGGAGCTGTTTTTT. Residues: CASSSSRDLTGELFF. The chain employs TRBV11-2 and TRBJ2-2; tentatively, D is TRBD2 (6 bases). This CDR3 is built from 15 residues. CDR1 is SGHAT and CDR2 is FQNNGV in the germline V gene. V shed 4 bases and J shed 5 bases, with 14 bases lying between them. Using reference TRBV11-2 and TRBJ2-2 for the parts outside the CDR3, the full variable domain is EAGVAQSPRYKIIEKRQSVAFWCNPISGHATLYWYQQILGQGPKLLIQFQNNGVVDDSQLPKDRFSAERLKGVDSTLKIQPAKLEDSAVYLCASSSSRDLTGELFFGEGSRLTVL.

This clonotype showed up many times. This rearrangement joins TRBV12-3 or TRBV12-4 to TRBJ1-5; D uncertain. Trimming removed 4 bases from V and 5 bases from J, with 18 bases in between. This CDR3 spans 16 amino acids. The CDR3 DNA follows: TGTGCCAGCAGTTCCAGGACGGGAGCGAGCCATCAGCCCCAGCATTTT. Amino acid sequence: CASSSRTGASHQPQHF.

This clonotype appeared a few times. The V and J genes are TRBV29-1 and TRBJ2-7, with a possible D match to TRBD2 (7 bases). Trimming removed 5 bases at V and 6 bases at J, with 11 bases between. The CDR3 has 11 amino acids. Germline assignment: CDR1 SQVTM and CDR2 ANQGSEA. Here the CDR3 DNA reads TGCAGCGTTACCCGGGGGGCCGAGCAGTACTTC. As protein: CSVTRGAEQYF.

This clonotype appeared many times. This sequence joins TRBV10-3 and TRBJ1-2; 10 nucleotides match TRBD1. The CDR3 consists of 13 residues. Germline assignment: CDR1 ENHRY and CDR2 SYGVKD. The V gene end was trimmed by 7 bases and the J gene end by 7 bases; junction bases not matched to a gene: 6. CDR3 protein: CAITPGQGSGYTF. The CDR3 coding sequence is TGTGCCATCACCCCGGGACAGGGGTCTGGCTACACCTTC.

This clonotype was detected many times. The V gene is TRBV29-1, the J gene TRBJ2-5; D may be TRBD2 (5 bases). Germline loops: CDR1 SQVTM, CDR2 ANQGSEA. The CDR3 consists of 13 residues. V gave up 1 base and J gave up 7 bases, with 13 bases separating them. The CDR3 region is CSVEGTPLGTQYF. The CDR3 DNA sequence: TGCAGCGTTGAAGGGACCCCACTAGGGACCCAGTACTTC.

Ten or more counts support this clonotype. CDR3 protein: CASSVETGGYTEAFF. The CDR3 DNA reads TGTGCCAGCAGCGTAGAGACAGGGGGCTACACTGAAGCTTTCTTT. The gene calls are TRBV9 and TRBJ1-1, with TRBD1 matching over 10 bases. J gave up 3 bases and V 0 bases, and 2 bases lay outside the gene matches. Germline lookup yields CDR1 SGDLS and CDR2 YYNGEE. The CDR3 has 15 residues.

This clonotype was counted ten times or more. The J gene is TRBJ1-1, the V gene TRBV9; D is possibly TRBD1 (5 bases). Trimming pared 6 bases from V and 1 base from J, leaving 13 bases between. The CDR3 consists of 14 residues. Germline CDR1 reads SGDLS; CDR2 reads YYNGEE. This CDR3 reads CASNRGRGNTEAFF. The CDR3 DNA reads TGTGCCAGCAACCGGGGACGGGGGAACACTGAAGCTTTCTTT.

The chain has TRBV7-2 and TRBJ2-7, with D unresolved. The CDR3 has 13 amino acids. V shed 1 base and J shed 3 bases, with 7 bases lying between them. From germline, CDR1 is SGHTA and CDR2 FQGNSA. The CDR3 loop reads CASSLGRYYEQYF. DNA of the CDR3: TGTGCCAGCAGCTTAGGCCGGTACTACGAGCAGTACTTC.

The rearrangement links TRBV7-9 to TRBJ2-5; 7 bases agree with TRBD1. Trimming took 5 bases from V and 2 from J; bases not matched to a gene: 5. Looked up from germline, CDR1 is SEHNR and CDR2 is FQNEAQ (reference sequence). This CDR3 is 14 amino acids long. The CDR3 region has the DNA TGTGCCAGCAGCCTTGACAGGGTACAAGAGACCCAGTACTTC. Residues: CASSLDRVQETQYF.

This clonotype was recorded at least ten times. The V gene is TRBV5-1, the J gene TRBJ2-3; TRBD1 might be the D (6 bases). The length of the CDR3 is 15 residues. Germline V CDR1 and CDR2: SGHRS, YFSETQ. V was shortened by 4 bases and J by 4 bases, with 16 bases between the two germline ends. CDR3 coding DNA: TGCGCCAGCAGCCCTAGTGGGACATGGGCAGATACGCAGTATTTT. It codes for CASSPSGTWADTQYF.

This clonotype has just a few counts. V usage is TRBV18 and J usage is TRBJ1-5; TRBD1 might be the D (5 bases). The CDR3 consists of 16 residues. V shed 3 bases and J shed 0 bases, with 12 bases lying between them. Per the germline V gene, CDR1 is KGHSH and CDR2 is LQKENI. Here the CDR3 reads CASSPSPDSSNQPQHF. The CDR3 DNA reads TGTGCCAGCTCACCCTCCCCCGACAGTAGCAATCAGCCCCAGCATTTT.

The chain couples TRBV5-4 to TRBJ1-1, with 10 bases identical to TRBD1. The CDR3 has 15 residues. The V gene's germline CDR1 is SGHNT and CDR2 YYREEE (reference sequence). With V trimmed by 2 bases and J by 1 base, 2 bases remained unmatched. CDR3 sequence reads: CASSLGQGGNTEAFF. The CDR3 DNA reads TGTGCCAGCAGCTTAGGACAGGGGGGGAACACTGAAGCTTTCTTT.

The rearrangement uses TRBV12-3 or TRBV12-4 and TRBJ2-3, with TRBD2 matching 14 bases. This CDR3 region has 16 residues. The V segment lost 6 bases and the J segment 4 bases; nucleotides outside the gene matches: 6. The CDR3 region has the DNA TGTGCCAGCAGGAGGGGACTAGCGGGAGTCCCAGATACGCAGTATTTT. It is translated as CASRRGLAGVPDTQYF.

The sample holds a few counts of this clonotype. In DNA form, the CDR3 reads TGCGCCAGCAGCTTGGCAGGGATTGTCGTCTCACCCCTCCACTTT. It is translated as CASSLAGIVVSPLHF. J is TRBJ1-6 and V is TRBV5-1; D may be TRBD1 (5 bases). Germline V gene lookup returns CDR1 SGHRS and CDR2 YFSETQ. The CDR3 runs 15 residues. Trimming shortened V by 0 bases and J by 10 bases, and 14 bases separated the two germline ends.

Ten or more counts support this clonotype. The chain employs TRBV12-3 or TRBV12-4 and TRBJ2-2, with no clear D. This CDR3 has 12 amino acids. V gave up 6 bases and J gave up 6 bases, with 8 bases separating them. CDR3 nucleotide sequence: TGTGCCAGCAGCCCTGGTCCCGGGGAGCTGTTTTTT. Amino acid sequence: CASSPGPGELFF.

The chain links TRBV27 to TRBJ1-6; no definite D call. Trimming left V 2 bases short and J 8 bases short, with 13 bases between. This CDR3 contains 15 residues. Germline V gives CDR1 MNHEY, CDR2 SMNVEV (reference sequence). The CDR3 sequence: CASSLSGTVHSPLHF. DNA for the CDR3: TGTGCCAGCAGTTTAAGTGGTACGGTCCATTCACCCCTCCACTTT.

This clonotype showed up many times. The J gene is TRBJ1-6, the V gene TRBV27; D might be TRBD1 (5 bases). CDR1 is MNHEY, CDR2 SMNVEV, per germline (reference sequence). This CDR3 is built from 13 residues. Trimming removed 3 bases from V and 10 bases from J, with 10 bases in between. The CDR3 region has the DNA TGTGCCAGCAGTTTCGACAGATTCTCACCCCTCCACTTT. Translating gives CASSFDRFSPLHF.

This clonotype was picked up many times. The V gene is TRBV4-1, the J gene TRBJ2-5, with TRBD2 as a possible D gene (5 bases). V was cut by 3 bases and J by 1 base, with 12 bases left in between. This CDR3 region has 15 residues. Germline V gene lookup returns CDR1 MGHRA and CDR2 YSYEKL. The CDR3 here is CASSQWESVQETQYF. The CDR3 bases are TGCGCCAGCAGCCAGTGGGAGTCAGTCCAAGAGACCCAGTACTTC.

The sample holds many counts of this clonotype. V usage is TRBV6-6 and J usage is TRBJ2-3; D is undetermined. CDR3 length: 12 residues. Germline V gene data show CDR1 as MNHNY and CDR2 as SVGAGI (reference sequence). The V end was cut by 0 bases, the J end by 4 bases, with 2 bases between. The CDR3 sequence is CASSYSSDTQYF. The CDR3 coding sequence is TGTGCCAGCAGTTACTCGTCAGATACGCAGTATTTT.

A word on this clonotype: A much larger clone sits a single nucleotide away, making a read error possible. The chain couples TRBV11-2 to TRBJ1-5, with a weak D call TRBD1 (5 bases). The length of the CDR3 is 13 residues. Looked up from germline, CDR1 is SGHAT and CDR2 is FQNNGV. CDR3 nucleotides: TGTGTCAGCAGCTTATCGGGGGATCAGCCCCAGCATTTT. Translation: CVSSLSGDQPQHF. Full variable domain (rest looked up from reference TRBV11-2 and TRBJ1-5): EAGVAQSPRYKIIEKRQSVAFWCNPISGHATLYWYQQILGQGPKLLIQFQNNGVVDDSQLPKDRFSAERLKGVDSTLKIQPAKLEDSAVYLCVSSLSGDQPQHFGDGTRLSIL.

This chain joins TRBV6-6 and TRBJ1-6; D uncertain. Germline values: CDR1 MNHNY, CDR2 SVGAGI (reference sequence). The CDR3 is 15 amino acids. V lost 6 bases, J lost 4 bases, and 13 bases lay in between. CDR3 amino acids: CASSSTGDYNSPLHF. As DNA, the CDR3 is TGTGCCAGCAGCAGTACCGGGGATTATAATTCACCCCTCCACTTT.

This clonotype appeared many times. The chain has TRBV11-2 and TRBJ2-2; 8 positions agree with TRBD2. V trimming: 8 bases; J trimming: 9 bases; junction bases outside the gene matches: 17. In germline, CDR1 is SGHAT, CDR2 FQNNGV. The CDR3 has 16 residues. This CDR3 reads CASRGMEREKYWELFF. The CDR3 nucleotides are TGTGCCAGCCGGGGAATGGAGCGGGAGAAGTACTGGGAGCTGTTTTTT.

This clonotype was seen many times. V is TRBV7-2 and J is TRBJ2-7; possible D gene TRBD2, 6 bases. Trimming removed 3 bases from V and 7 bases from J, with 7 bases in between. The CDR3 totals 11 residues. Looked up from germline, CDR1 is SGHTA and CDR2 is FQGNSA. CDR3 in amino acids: CASSFGGEQYF. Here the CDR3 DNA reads TGTGCCAGCAGCTTTGGGGGGGAGCAGTACTTC.

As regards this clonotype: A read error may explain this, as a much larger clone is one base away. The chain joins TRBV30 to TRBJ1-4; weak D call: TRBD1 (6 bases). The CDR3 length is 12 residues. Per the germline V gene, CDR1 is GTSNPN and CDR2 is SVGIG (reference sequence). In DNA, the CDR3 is TGTGCCCGGAGTGCGCCAGGGGCAAAACTGTTTTTT. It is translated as CARSAPGAKLFF.

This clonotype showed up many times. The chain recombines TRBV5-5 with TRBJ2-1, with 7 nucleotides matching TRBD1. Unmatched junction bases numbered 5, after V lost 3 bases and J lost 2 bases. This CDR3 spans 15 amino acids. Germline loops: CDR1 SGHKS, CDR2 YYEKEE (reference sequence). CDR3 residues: CASSSTGTAYNEQFF. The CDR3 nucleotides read TGTGCCAGCAGCTCCACCGGGACAGCCTACAATGAGCAGTTCTTC.